One T cell receptor (beta chain) is described in this entry. These data come from a study of technical replicates of blood from several donors. The repertoire was sequenced with immunoSEQ multiplex PCR; TCRdb's copy has only in-frame clones and lacks some. The sample records about 78,000 clones, 85% to 95% being singletons. From germline, CDR1 is GTSNPN and CDR2 SVGIG (reference sequence). This CDR3 is 12 amino acids long. Trimming took 5 bases from V and 8 from J, leaving 15 bases between them. The source of this sequence is a human donor in good health. The sequencing input was T cells isolated from PBMCs. The chain links TRBV30 to TRBJ1-2; D unclear. CDR3 residues: CAWEQRSLGYTF. In DNA, the CDR3 is TGTGCCTGGGAGCAACGGTCCCTGGGCTACACCTTC.